The next 31 T cell receptor beta chains were all read from a single sample in a study of T-cell reconstitution after alpha-beta-depleted transplantation in children. Unique molecular identifiers featured in how the TCRbeta library was prepared. From the PCR reads, TCRdb called clonotypes with MiXCR, one entry per CDR3 protein. The sample holds approximately 500,000 distinct CDR3 sequences; around 27% are singletons and the top ten take 35% to 40%. This sample comprised PBMCs, obtained before TCRalphabeta/CD19-depleted stem cell transplant. These receptor sequences come from a boy younger than two with Wiskott-Aldrich syndrome, due to receive a stem cell transplant.

V gene TRBV6-1 combines with J gene TRBJ2-5; 9 bases match TRBD1. The CDR3 covers 16 residues. V gave up 6 bases and J gave up 1 base; unmatched junction bases: 9. CDR1 is MNHNS and CDR2 is SASEGT in the germline V gene. CDR3: CASSETDRGVQETQYF. DNA for the CDR3: TGTGCCAGCAGCGAAACGGACAGGGGAGTCCAAGAGACCCAGTACTTC.

This clonotype was observed a handful of times. The J gene is TRBJ1-1, the V gene TRBV2; D gene uncertain. CDR3 size: 12 residues. V was shortened by 11 bases and J by 1 base, with 11 bases between the two germline ends. Germline V gene lookup returns CDR1 SNHLY and CDR2 FYNNEI. The CDR3 is CAAAPANTEAFF. CDR3 DNA sequence: TGTGCCGCGGCTCCAGCGAACACTGAAGCTTTCTTT.

The rearrangement links TRBV5-1 to TRBJ2-7, with 8 bases that match TRBD1. The CDR3 runs to 15 residues. Germline V CDR1 and CDR2: SGHRS, YFSETQ. V was clipped by 2 bases and J by 3 bases; unmatched bases: 7. DNA of the CDR3: TGCGCCAGCAGCTTCGGGACAGGTTACGACTACGAGCAGTACTTC. This translates into CASSFGTGYDYEQYF.

V usage is TRBV5-1 and J usage is TRBJ2-7, with a tentative D call TRBD2 (6 bases). In germline, CDR1 is SGHRS, CDR2 YFSETQ. Trimming took 4 bases from V and 5 from J, leaving 10 bases between them. The CDR3 is 12 residues long. The CDR3 DNA is TGCGCCAGCAGCCCGGGACTTAACGAGCAGTACTTC. This translates into CASSPGLNEQYF. Supplemented by reference TRBV5-1 and TRBJ2-7, the full variable domain reads KAGVTQTPRYLIKTRGQQVTLSCSPISGHRSVSWYQQTPGQGLQFLFEYFSETQRNKGNFPGRFSGRQFSNSRSEMNVSTLELGDSALYLCASSPGLNEQYFGPGTRLTVT.

This clonotype was observed a few times. CDR3 protein: CASSGPDKANVLTF. The CDR3 nucleotides read TGTGCCAGTTCCGGCCCGGATAAGGCCAACGTCCTGACTTTC. The chain couples TRBV19 to TRBJ2-6; D gene unclear. The length of the CDR3 is 14 residues. Trimming took 8 bases from V and 6 from J, leaving 14 bases between them. Per germline, CDR1 LNHDA and CDR2 SQIVND (reference sequence).

V gene TRBV20-1 combines with J gene TRBJ2-7; 11 bases fit TRBD2. Trimming took 6 bases from V and 3 from J; bases not matched to a gene: 4. Per germline, CDR1 DFQATT and CDR2 SNEGSKA (reference sequence). The CDR3 spans 13 residues. In DNA form, the CDR3 reads TGCAGTGCGAGACTAGCGGGAATCTACGAGCAGTACTTC. Protein sequence: CSARLAGIYEQYF.

This clonotype has only a few counts. The chain has TRBV30 and TRBJ2-7, with TRBD2 as a possible D gene (5 bases). The CDR3 contains 13 residues. The germline V gene has CDR1 GTSNPN and CDR2 SVGIG (reference sequence). V was clipped by 4 bases and J by 3 bases, with 13 bases between them. Here the CDR3 DNA reads TGTGCCTGGAACGGAGGCAGGAACTACGAGCAGTACTTC. This sequence encodes CAWNGGRNYEQYF.

A few counts support this clonotype. The chain combines TRBV20-1 with TRBJ2-7; 9 bases agree with TRBD1. V gave up 3 bases and J gave up 3 bases; unmatched junction bases: 6. The CDR3 sequence is 14 residues long. CDR1 and CDR2 (germline): DFQATT, SNEGSKA (reference sequence). This chain's CDR3 is CSAREPGQGYEQYF. The CDR3 DNA reads as TGCAGTGCTAGGGAGCCGGGACAGGGCTACGAGCAGTACTTC.

This clonotype has a handful of counts. V usage is TRBV5-5 and J usage is TRBJ2-5; 12 bases agree with TRBD1. V dropped 4 bases and J dropped 4; count of bases not matched to a gene: 11. Germline V lookup: CDR1 SGHKS, CDR2 YYEKEE (reference sequence). The CDR3 has 17 amino acids. The CDR3 DNA reads TGTGCCAGCAGCAAACCCCGGGACAGGGGGCTGCGAGAGACCCAGTACTTC. It translates to CASSKPRDRGLRETQYF. Using reference TRBV5-5 and TRBJ2-5 for the parts outside the CDR3, the full variable domain is DAGVTQSPTHLIKTRGQQVTLRCSPISGHKSVSWYQQVLGQGPQFIFQYYEKEERGRGNFPDRFSARQFPNYSSELNVNALLLGDSALYLCASSKPRDRGLRETQYFGPGTRLLVL.

Here the CDR3 reads CASSGQGSNGYTF. CDR3 nucleotides: TGTGCCAGCAGCGGACAGGGGAGCAATGGCTACACCTTC. The chain is built from TRBV12-3 or TRBV12-4 and TRBJ1-2; 9 nucleotides match TRBD1. CDR3 length equals 13 residues. The J segment lost 6 bases and the V segment lost 6 bases, leaving 5 bases of the junction unmatched.

V is TRBV9 and J is TRBJ1-2; a weak D match, TRBD1 (6 bases). CDR3 size: 17 residues. Looked up from germline, CDR1 is SGDLS and CDR2 is YYNGEE. Trimming left V 3 bases short and J 2 bases short, with 20 bases between. The CDR3 DNA sequence: TGTGCCAGCAGCGACAATTTAAAGGGACACCAGAACTATGGCTACACCTTC. It codes for CASSDNLKGHQNYGYTF.

In its sample, this clonotype was seen a few times. The CDR3 is CASSPGQGISGELFF. The CDR3 coding sequence is TGCGCCAGCAGCCCCGGACAGGGAATATCCGGGGAGCTGTTTTTT. This chain uses TRBV5-1 with TRBJ2-2; 8 nucleotides match TRBD1. CDR1 and CDR2 from the germline V gene are SGHRS and YFSETQ. This CDR3 spans 15 amino acids. Unmatched junction bases numbered 8, after V lost 4 bases and J lost 6 bases. Full variable domain (outside the CDR3, taken from reference TRBV5-1 and TRBJ2-2): KAGVTQTPRYLIKTRGQQVTLSCSPISGHRSVSWYQQTPGQGLQFLFEYFSETQRNKGNFPGRFSGRQFSNSRSEMNVSTLELGDSALYLCASSPGQGISGELFFGEGSRLTVL.

This chain joins TRBV20-1 and TRBJ2-3; 9 bases fit TRBD2. Germline V gene data show CDR1 as DFQATT and CDR2 as SNEGSKA (reference sequence). With 7 bases clipped from V and 5 bases from J, the junction kept 13 bases outside the gene matches. The CDR3 totals 15 residues. The CDR3 loop is CSGTRGGLAGDTQYF. The CDR3 DNA reads as TGCAGTGGTACCAGGGGGGGACTAGCCGGAGATACGCAGTATTTT.

This clonotype was detected a few times. The chain recombines TRBV11-2 with TRBJ1-2; no firm D call. CDR1 SGHAT and CDR2 FQNNGV come from the germline V gene. Between the trimmed V and J ends, which lost 3 bases and 4 bases, there was a span of 21 bases. CDR3 length: 17 residues. The CDR3 sequence is CASSLAWTPREGYGYTF. DNA of the CDR3: TGTGCCAGCAGCTTGGCATGGACTCCTAGGGAGGGCTATGGCTACACCTTC.

Here the CDR3 DNA reads TGCGCCAGCAGCTTGCCGGGACTAGTCCAAGAGACCCAGTACTTC. This encodes CASSLPGLVQETQYF. The V call is TRBV5-1, the J call TRBJ2-5, with 8 nucleotides matching TRBD2. This CDR3 is 15 amino acids long. The germline CDR1 and CDR2 sequences are SGHRS and YFSETQ. The junction had 3 bases not matched to a gene; V was cut back by 1 base and J by 1 base.

The J gene is TRBJ2-5, the V gene TRBV5-1, with TRBD1 identical over 7 bases. CDR1 SGHRS and CDR2 YFSETQ come from the germline V gene. The CDR3 is made up of 15 amino acids. The junction had 7 bases not matched to a gene; V was cut back by 1 base and J by 4 bases. The CDR3 DNA sequence: TGCGCCAGCAGCTTGTCCAGGGGGATGGGAGAGACCCAGTACTTC. Its protein product is CASSLSRGMGETQYF.

Here the CDR3 DNA reads TGTGCCAGCAGCCAGAGGGGGCGGGACAGGGGACGGGGGACCCAGTACTTC. Amino acids: CASSQRGRDRGRGTQYF. The rearrangement joins TRBV28 to TRBJ2-5; TRBD1 aligns across 10 bases. This CDR3 has 17 amino acids. Germline-derived CDR1 and CDR2 are MDHEN and SYDVKM. With V trimmed by 6 bases and J by 7 bases, 17 bases remained unmatched.

The table lists this clonotype with a few counts. The rearrangement joins TRBV12-3 or TRBV12-4 to TRBJ1-5; the D gene is possibly TRBD1 (6 bases). Trimming stripped 3 bases from V and 7 bases from J, with 16 bases between. The CDR3 totals 15 residues. CDR3 region: CASSFGGEGEQPQHF. The CDR3 DNA sequence: TGTGCCAGCAGTTTCGGAGGGGAGGGGGAACAGCCCCAGCATTTT.

The CDR3 DNA sequence: TGCAGTGCTAGAGGAAACAGACAGGACTCCTTGGAGCAGTACTTC. Translation gives CSARGNRQDSLEQYF. The chain has TRBV20-1 and TRBJ2-7; D may be TRBD1 (6 bases). Germline V gene data show CDR1 as DFQATT and CDR2 as SNEGSKA (reference sequence). The CDR3 has 15 amino acids. The V and J ends lost 1 base and 7 bases respectively, with 20 bases between them.

This clonotype was picked up a small number of times. The chain joins TRBV20-1 to TRBJ2-3, with D hard to call. The CDR3 has 14 residues. V was pared by 5 bases and J by 4 bases, with 16 bases between. Germline lookup yields CDR1 DFQATT and CDR2 SNEGSKA (reference sequence). CDR3 sequence: CSALTPIGADTQYF. The CDR3 DNA is TGCAGTGCTCTGACTCCTATTGGGGCAGATACGCAGTATTTT.

This clonotype was observed a few times. The chain joins TRBV5-5 to TRBJ1-1; D is unresolved. There are 14 residues in the CDR3. Trimming pared 0 bases from V and 1 base from J, leaving 7 bases between. The germline CDR1 and CDR2 sequences are SGHKS and YYEKEE (reference sequence). CDR3 residues: CASSLAAENTEAFF. CDR3 DNA sequence: TGTGCCAGCAGCTTGGCAGCAGAGAACACTGAAGCTTTCTTT.

The CDR3 loop reads CASSLPSGRALHEQFF. The CDR3 DNA reads as TGTGCCAGCAGTTTACCTAGCGGGAGGGCCCTTCATGAGCAGTTCTTC. This chain uses TRBV12-3 or TRBV12-4 with TRBJ2-1; 12 bases are a match to TRBD2. The CDR3 has 16 amino acids. The V segment lost 2 bases and the J segment 8 bases; nucleotides outside the gene matches: 7.

In its sample, this clonotype was seen a few times. The chain couples TRBV12-3 or TRBV12-4 to TRBJ2-7; D perhaps matches TRBD2 (5 bases). Trimming took off 5 bases at V and 2 bases at J, with 16 bases between the two ends. The length of the CDR3 is 15 residues. Here the CDR3 DNA reads TGTGCCAGCAGTCCCCGCGGACTCGCAACCTACGAGCAGTACTTC. Residues: CASSPRGLATYEQYF.

This clonotype was seen only a few times. The CDR3 loop is CASSSDGGNEKLFF. The CDR3 region has the DNA TGCGCCAGCAGCAGTGACGGGGGGAATGAAAAACTGTTTTTT. The V call is TRBV10-1, the J call TRBJ1-4; possible D gene TRBD1, 5 bases. There are 14 residues in the CDR3. Germline-derived CDR1 and CDR2 are WNHNN and SYGVQD (reference sequence). Between the trimmed V and J ends, which lost 6 bases and 5 bases, there was a span of 13 bases.

The chain couples TRBV5-1 to TRBJ1-2; no definite D call. Germline lookup yields CDR1 SGHRS and CDR2 YFSETQ. The length of the CDR3 is 13 residues. V dropped 4 bases and J dropped 4 bases, with 11 bases sitting between them. CDR3 amino acids: CASSLRLTYGYTF. CDR3 in DNA: TGCGCCAGCAGCCTTCGGTTAACCTATGGCTACACCTTC. Full variable domain (rest looked up from reference TRBV5-1 and TRBJ1-2): KAGVTQTPRYLIKTRGQQVTLSCSPISGHRSVSWYQQTPGQGLQFLFEYFSETQRNKGNFPGRFSGRQFSNSRSEMNVSTLELGDSALYLCASSLRLTYGYTFGSGTRLTVV.

The chain uses TRBV10-3 and TRBJ2-7; D could derive from TRBD1 or TRBD2 (5 bases each). This CDR3 spans 15 amino acids. V dropped 3 bases and J dropped 5 bases, with 17 bases sitting between them. Germline V CDR1 and CDR2: ENHRY, SYGVKD. CDR3: CAISDWDGDGDEQYF. The DNA of the CDR3 is TGTGCCATCAGTGACTGGGACGGGGACGGGGACGAGCAGTACTTC.

This clonotype was detected a few times. J is TRBJ2-1 and V is TRBV20-1; D not certain. The germline V gene encodes CDR1 DFQATT and CDR2 SNEGSKA (reference sequence). The CDR3 is made up of 14 amino acids. V lost 0 bases to trimming and J lost 7 bases, with 13 bases between them. The CDR3 sequence: CSARDRSSLNEQFF. CDR3 sequence (DNA): TGCAGTGCTAGAGATAGGAGTAGCTTAAATGAGCAGTTCTTC.

This clonotype was seen a few times. This sequence joins TRBV7-2 and TRBJ2-1; a weak D match, TRBD2 (6 bases). The CDR3 length is 12 residues. Germline CDR1 SGHTA, CDR2 FQGNSA. V was cut by 8 bases and J by 7 bases, with 12 bases left in between. For the CDR3, the DNA is TGTGCCAGCCATCGGAGGGGAAATGAGCAGTTCTTC. The encoded protein is CASHRRGNEQFF.

This clonotype has a handful of counts. V usage is TRBV27 and J usage is TRBJ1-1, with D unclear. Germline V CDR1 and CDR2: MNHEY, SMNVEV (reference sequence). V was trimmed by 1 base and J by 0 bases, leaving 9 bases between them. There are 15 residues in the CDR3. The CDR3 reads CASSLFRNMNTEAFF. The CDR3 DNA reads TGTGCCAGCAGTTTATTCCGCAACATGAACACTGAAGCTTTCTTT.

The chain carries TRBV5-6 and TRBJ1-1, with D unresolved. Germline CDR1 SGHDT, CDR2 YYEEEE. The CDR3 runs 16 residues. With 0 bases removed from V and 3 bases from J, the gap between germline ends came to 15 bases. The CDR3 sequence is CASSLGWVRVDTEAFF. DNA for the CDR3: TGTGCCAGCAGCTTGGGGTGGGTCCGGGTGGACACTGAAGCTTTCTTT.

This clonotype turned up a few times. The chain employs TRBV7-8 and TRBJ2-7; 8 bases fit TRBD1. The CDR3 covers 15 residues. Germline V gene data show CDR1 as SGHVS and CDR2 as FQNEAQ. Unmatched junction bases numbered 12, after V lost 2 bases and J lost 9 bases. The chain's CDR3 is CASSLWLDRDNRQYF. The DNA for the CDR3 is TGTGCCAGCAGCTTATGGCTGGACAGGGATAATAGGCAGTACTTC.